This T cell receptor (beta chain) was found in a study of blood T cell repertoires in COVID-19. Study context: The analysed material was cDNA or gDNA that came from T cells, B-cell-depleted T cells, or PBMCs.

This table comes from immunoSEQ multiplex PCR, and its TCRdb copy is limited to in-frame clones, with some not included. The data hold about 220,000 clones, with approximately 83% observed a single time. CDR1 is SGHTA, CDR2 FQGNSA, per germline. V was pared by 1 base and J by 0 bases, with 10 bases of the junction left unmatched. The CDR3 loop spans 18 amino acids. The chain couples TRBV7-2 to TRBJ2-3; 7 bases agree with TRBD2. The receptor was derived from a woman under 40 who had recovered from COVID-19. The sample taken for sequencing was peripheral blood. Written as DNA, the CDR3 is TGTGCCAGCAGCTTAGTAAGCGGGATATACACTAGCACAGATACGCAGTATTTT. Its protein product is CASSLVSGIYTSTDTQYF.